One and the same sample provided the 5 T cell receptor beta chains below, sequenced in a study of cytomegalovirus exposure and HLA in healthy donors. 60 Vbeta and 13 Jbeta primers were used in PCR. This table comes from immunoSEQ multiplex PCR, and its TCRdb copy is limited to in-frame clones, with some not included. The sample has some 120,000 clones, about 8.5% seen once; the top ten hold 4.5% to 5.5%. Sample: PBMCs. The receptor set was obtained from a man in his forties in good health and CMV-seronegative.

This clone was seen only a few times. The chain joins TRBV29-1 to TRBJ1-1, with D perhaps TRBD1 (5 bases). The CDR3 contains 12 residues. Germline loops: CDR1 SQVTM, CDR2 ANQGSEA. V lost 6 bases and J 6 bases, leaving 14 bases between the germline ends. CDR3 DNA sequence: TGCAGCGTAGATCAGGGAATTTCTGAAGCTTTCTTT. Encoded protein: CSVDQGISEAFF.

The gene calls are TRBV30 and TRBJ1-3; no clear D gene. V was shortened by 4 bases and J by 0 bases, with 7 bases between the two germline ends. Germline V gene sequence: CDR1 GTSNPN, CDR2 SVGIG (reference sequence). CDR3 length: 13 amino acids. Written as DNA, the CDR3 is TGTGCCTGGAATTGCAGCTCTGGAAACACCATATATTTT. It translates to CAWNCSSGNTIYF.

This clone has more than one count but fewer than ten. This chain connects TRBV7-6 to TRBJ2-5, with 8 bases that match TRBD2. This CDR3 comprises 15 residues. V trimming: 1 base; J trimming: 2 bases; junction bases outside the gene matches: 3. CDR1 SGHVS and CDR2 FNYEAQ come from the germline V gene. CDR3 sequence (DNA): TGTGCCAGCAGCTTAGAGCGGGGGTTACAAGAGACCCAGTACTTC. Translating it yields CASSLERGLQETQYF.

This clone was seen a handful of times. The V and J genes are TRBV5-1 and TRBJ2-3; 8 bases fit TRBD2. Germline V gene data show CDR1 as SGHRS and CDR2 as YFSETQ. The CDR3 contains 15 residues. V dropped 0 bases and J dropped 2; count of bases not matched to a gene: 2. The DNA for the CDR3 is TGCGCCAGCAGCTTGGCGCGGGGGGACACAGATACGCAGTATTTT. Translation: CASSLARGDTDTQYF.

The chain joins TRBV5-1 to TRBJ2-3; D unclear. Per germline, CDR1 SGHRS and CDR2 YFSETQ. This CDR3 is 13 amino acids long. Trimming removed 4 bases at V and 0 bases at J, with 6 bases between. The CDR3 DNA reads TGCGCCAGCAGCCCCTATAGCACAGATACGCAGTATTTT. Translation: CASSPYSTDTQYF.